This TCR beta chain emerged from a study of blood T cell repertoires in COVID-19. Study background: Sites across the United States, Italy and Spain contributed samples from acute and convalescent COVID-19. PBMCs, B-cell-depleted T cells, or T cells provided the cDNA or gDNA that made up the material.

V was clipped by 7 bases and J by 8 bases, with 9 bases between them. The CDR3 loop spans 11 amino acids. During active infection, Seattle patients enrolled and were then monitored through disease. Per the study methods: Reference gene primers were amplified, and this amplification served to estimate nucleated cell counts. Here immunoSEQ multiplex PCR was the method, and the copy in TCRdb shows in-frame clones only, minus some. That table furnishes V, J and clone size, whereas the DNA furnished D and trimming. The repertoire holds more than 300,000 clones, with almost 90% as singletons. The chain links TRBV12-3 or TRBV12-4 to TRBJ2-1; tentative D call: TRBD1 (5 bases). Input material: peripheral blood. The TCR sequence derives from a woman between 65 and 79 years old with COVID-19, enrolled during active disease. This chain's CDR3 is CASKGAHEQFF. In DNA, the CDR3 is TGTGCCAGCAAAGGGGCCCATGAGCAGTTCTTC.